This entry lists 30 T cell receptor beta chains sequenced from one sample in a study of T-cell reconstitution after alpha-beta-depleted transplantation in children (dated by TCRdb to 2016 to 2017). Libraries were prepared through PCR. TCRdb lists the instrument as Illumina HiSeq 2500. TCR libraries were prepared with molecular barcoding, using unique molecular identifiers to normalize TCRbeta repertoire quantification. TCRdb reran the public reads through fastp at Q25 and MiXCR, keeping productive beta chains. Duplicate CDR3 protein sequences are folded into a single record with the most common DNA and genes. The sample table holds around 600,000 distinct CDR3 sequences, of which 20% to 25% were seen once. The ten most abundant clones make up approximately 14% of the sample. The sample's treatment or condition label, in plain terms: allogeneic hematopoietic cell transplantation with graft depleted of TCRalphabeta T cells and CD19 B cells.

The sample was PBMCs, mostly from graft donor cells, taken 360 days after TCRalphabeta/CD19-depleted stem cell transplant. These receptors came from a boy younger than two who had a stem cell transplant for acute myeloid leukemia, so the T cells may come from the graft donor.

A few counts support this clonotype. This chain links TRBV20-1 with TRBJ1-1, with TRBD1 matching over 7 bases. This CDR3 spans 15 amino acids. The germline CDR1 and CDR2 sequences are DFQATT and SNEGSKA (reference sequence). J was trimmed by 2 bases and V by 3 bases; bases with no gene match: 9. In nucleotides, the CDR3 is TGCAGTGCTAGTGAGGGACAGATAGTTAACACTGAAGCTTTCTTT. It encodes CSASEGQIVNTEAFF.

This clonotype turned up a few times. In DNA form, the CDR3 reads TGTGCCAGTACATTGGCTGGGGTATACAATCAGCCCCAGCATTTT. Translating it yields CASTLAGVYNQPQHF. The chain recombines TRBV19 with TRBJ1-5; no definite D call. In germline, CDR1 is LNHDA, CDR2 SQIVND (reference sequence). The V and J ends lost 7 bases and 3 bases respectively, with 16 bases between them. This CDR3 spans 15 amino acids.

The CDR3 sequence: CASGPPGRGYEQYF. CDR3 in DNA: TGTGCTAGTGGCCCCCCGGGACGAGGGTACGAGCAGTACTTC. The genes are TRBV12-5 and TRBJ2-7; D is possibly TRBD1 or TRBD2 (5 bases each). The CDR3 length is 14 residues. The germline V gene has CDR1 LGHNT and CDR2 FRNRAP. Trimming pared 6 bases from V and 4 bases from J, leaving 16 bases between.

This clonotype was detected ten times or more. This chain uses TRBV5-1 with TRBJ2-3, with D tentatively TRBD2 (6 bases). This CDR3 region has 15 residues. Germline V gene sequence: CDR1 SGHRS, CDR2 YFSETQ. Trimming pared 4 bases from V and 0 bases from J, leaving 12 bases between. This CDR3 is CASSTLRGSTDTQYF. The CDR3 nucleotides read TGCGCCAGCAGCACCCTACGGGGGAGCACAGATACGCAGTATTTT.

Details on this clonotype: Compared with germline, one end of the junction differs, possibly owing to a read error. CDR3 residues: CSARGRGTGSSGGNF. The DNA for the CDR3 is TGCAGTGCTAGAGGCAGGGGGACAGGATCATCAGGCGGGAATTTT. The V and J genes are TRBV20-1 and TRBJ2-3, with TRBD1 matching over 8 bases. Germline V CDR1 and CDR2: DFQATT, SNEGSKA (reference sequence). This CDR3 region has 15 residues.

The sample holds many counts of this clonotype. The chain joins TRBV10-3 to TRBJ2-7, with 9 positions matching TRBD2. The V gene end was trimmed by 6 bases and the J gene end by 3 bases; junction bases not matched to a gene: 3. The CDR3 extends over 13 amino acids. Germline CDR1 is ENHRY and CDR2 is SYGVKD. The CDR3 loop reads CAIRAGGFYEQYF. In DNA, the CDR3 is TGTGCCATCAGGGCGGGGGGGTTCTACGAGCAGTACTTC.

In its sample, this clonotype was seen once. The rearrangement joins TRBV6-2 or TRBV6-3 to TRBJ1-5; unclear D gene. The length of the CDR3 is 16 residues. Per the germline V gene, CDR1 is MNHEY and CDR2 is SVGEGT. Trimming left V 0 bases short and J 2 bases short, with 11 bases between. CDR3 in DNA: TGTGCCAGCAGTTACTCGAGGATTTCGGGCAATCAGCCCCAGCATTTT. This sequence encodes CASSYSRISGNQPQHF.

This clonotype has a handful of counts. The CDR3 nucleotides are TGCAGTGCTGAGAACAGGGGCTCCTACGAGCAGTACTTC. This sequence encodes CSAENRGSYEQYF. This sequence joins TRBV20-1 and TRBJ2-7; 7 nucleotides match TRBD1. The CDR3 length is 13 residues. CDR1 and CDR2 (germline): DFQATT, SNEGSKA (reference sequence). V shed 5 bases and J 0 bases; nucleotides not matched to a gene: 4.

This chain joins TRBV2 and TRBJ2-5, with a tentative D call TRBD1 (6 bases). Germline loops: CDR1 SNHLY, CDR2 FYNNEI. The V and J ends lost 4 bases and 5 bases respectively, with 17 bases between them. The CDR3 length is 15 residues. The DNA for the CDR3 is TGTGCCAGCAGTGTATGGTGGACAGACAGGGAGACCCAGTACTTC. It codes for CASSVWWTDRETQYF.

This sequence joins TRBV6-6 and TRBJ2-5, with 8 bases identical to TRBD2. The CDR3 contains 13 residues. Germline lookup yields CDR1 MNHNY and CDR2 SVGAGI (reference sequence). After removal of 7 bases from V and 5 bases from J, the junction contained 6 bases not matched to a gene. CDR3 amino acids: CASIPGGWETQYF. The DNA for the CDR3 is TGTGCCAGCATTCCGGGAGGGTGGGAGACCCAGTACTTC.

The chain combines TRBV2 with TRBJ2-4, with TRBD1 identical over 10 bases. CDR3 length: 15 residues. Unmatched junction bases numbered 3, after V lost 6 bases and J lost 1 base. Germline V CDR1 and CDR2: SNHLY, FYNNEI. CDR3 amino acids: CASRDRGTAKNIQYF. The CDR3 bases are TGTGCCAGCAGGGACAGGGGGACGGCCAAAAACATTCAGTACTTC.

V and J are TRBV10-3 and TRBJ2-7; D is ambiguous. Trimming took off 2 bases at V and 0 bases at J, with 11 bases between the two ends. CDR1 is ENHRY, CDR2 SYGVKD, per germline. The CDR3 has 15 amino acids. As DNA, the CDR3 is TGTGCCATCAGTGAGATGGCCAGCCGCTCCTACGAGCAGTACTTC. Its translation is CAISEMASRSYEQYF.

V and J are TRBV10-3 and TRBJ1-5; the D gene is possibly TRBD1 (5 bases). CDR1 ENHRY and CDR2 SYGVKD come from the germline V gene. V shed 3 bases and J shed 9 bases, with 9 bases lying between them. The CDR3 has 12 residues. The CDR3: CAISDQGGPQHF. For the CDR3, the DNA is TGTGCCATCAGTGACCAGGGAGGGCCCCAGCATTTT.

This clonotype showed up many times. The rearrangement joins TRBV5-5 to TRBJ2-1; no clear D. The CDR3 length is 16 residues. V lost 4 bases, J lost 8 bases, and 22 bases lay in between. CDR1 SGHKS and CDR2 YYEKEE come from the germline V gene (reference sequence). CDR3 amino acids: CASSPRSATSLDEQFF. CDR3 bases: TGTGCCAGCAGCCCCCGGAGCGCAACTTCCCTAGATGAGCAGTTCTTC. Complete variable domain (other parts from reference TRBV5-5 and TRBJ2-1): DAGVTQSPTHLIKTRGQQVTLRCSPISGHKSVSWYQQVLGQGPQFIFQYYEKEERGRGNFPDRFSARQFPNYSSELNVNALLLGDSALYLCASSPRSATSLDEQFFGPGTRLTVL.

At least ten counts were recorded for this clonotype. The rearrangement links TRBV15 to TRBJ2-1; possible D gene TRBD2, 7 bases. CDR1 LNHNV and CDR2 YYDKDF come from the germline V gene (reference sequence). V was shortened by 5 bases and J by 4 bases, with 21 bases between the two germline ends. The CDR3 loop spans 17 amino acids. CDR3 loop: CATSPQRGGGLYNEQFF. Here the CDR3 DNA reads TGTGCCACCAGCCCTCAAAGAGGCGGGGGCCTTTACAATGAGCAGTTCTTC.

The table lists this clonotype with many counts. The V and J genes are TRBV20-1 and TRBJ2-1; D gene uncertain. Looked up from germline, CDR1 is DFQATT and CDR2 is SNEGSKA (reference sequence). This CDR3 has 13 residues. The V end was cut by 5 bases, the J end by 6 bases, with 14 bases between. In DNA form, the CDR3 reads TGCAGTGCTTACCTACTTCGTAGCAATGAGCAGTTCTTC. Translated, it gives CSAYLLRSNEQFF.

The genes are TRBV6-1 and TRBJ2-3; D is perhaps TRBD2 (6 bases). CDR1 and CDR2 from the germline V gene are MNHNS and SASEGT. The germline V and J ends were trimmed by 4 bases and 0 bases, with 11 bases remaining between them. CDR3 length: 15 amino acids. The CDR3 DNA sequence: TGTGCCAGCAGTGCCGTGACTAGGAGCACAGATACGCAGTATTTT. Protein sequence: CASSAVTRSTDTQYF.

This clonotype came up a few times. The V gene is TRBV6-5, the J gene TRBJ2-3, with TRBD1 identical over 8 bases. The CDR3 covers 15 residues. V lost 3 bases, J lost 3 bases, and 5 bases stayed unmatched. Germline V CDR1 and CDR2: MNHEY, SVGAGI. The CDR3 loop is CASSYRTGGTDTQYF. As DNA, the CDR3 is TGTGCCAGCAGTTATCGAACAGGGGGTACAGATACGCAGTATTTT.

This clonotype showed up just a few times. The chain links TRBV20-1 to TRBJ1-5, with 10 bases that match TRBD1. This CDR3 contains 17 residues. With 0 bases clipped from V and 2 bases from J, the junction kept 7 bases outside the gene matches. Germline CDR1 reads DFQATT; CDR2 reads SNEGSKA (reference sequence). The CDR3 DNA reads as TGCAGTGCTAGAGACACCTTAGGGACAGGGGGCAATCAGCCCCAGCATTTT. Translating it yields CSARDTLGTGGNQPQHF.

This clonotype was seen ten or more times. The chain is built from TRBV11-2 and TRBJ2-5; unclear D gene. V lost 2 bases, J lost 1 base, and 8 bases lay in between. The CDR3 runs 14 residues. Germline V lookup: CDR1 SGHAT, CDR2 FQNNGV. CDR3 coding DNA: TGTGCCAGCAGCTTAATGGCGGCCCAAGAGACCCAGTACTTC. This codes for CASSLMAAQETQYF.

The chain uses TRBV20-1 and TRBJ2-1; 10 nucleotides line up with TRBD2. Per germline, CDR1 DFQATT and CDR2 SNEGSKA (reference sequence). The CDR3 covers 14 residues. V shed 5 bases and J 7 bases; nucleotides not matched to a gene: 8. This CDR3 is CSAGGASGGNEQFF. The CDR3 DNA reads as TGCAGTGCTGGAGGGGCTAGCGGGGGAAATGAGCAGTTCTTC.

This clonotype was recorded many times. The CDR3 loop reads CASSLVSGFWADTQYF. The CDR3 region has the DNA TGTGCCAGCAGCTTAGTTAGCGGGTTTTGGGCAGATACGCAGTATTTT. This sequence joins TRBV7-2 and TRBJ2-3; 7 bases align to TRBD2. The length of the CDR3 is 16 residues. V shed 1 base, J shed 4 bases, and the junction held 8 bases outside the gene matches. The germline CDR1 and CDR2 sequences are SGHTA and FQGNSA.

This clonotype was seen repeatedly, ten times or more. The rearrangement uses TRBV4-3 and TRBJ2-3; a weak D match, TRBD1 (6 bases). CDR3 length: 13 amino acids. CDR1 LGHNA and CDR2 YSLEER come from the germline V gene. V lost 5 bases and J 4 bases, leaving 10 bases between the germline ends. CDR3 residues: CASSRTEADTQYF. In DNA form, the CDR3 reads TGCGCCAGCAGCAGGACAGAGGCAGATACGCAGTATTTT.

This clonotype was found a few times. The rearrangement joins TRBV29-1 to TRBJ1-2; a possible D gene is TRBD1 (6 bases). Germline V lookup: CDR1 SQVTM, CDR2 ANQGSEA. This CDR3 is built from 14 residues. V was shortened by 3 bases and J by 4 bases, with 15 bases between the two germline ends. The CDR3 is CSVDPPTGLYGYTF. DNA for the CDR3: TGCAGCGTTGACCCACCGACAGGACTCTATGGCTACACCTTC.

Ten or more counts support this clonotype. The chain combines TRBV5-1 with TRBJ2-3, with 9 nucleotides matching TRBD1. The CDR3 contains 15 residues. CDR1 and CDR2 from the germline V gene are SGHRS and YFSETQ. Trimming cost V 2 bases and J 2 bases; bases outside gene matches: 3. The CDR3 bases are TGCGCCAGCAGCTTCCGGGACAGGGCCACAGATACGCAGTATTTT. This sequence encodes CASSFRDRATDTQYF.

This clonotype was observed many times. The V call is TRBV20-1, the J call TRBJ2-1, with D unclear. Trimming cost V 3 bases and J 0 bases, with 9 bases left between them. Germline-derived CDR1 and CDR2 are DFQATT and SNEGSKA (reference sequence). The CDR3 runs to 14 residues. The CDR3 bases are TGCAGTGCTAGTTCGAGAAGCTCCTACAATGAGCAGTTCTTC. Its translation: CSASSRSSYNEQFF.

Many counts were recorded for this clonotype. Here the CDR3 reads CASSKDRVVTQYF. The CDR3 coding sequence is TGTGCCAGCAGCAAAGACAGGGTAGTAACCCAGTACTTC. The gene calls are TRBV12-3 or TRBV12-4 and TRBJ2-5; 7 bases fit TRBD1. The J segment lost 8 bases and the V segment lost 6 bases, leaving 9 bases of the junction unmatched. The CDR3 consists of 13 residues.

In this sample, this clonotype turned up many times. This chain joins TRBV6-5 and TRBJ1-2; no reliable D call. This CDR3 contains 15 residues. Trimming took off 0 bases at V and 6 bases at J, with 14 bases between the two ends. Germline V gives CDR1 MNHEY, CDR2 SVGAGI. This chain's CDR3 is CASSYSDPLGDGYTF. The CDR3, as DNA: TGTGCCAGCAGTTACTCGGACCCACTCGGTGATGGCTACACCTTC.

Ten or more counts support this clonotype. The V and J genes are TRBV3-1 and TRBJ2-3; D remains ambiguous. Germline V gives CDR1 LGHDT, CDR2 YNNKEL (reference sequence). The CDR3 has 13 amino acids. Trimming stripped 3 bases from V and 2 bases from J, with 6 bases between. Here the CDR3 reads CASSHGNTDTQYF. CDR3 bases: TGTGCCAGCAGCCACGGCAACACAGATACGCAGTATTTT.

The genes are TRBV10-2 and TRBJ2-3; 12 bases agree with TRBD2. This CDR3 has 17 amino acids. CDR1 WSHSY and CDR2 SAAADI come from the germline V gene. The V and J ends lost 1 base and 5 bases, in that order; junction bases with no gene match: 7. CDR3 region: CASSEWSSGGAGDTQYF. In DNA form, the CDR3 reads TGCGCCAGCAGTGAGTGGTCTAGCGGGGGGGCTGGAGATACGCAGTATTTT.